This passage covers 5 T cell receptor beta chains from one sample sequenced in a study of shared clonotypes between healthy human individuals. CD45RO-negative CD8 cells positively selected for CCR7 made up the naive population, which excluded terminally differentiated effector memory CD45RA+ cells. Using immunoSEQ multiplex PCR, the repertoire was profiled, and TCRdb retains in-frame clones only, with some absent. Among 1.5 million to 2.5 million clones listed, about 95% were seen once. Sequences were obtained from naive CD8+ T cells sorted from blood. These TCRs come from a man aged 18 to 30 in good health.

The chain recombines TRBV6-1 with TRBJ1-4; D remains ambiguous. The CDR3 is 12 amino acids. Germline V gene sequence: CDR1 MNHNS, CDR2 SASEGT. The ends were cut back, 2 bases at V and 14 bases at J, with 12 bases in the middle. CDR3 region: CASSEFEVFLFF. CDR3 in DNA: TGTGCCAGCAGTGAATTTGAGGTTTTTCTGTTTTTT.

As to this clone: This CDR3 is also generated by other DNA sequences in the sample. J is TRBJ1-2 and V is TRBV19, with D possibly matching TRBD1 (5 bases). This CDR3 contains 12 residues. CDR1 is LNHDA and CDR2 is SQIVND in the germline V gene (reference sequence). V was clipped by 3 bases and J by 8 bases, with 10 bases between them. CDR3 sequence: CASSMGGGGYTF. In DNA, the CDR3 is TGTGCCAGTAGTATGGGGGGAGGAGGCTACACCTTC. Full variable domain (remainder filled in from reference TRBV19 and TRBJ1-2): DGGITQSPKYLFRKEGQNVTLSCEQNLNHDAMYWYRQDPGQGLRLIYYSQIVNDFQKGDIAEGYSVSREKKESFPLTVTSAQKNPTAFYLCASSMGGGGYTFGSGTRLTVV.

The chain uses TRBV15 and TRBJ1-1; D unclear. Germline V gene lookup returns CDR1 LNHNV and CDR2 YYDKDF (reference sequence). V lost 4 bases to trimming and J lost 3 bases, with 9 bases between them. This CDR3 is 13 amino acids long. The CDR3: CATSTMGDTEAFF. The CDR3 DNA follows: TGTGCCACCAGCACGATGGGAGACACTGAAGCTTTCTTT. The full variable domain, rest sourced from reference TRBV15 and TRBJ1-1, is DAMVIQNPRYQVTQFGKPVTLSCSQTLNHNVMYWYQQKSSQAPKLLFHYYDKDFNNEADTPDNFQSRRPNTSFCFLDIRSPGLGDTAMYLCATSTMGDTEAFFGQGTRLTVV.

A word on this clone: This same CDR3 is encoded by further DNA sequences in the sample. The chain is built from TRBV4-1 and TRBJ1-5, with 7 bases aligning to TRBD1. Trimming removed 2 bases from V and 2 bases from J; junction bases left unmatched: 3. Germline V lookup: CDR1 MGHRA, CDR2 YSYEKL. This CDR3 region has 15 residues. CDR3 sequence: CASSQRQGGNQPQHF. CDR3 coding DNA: TGCGCCAGCAGCCAACGGCAGGGGGGCAATCAGCCCCAGCATTTT.

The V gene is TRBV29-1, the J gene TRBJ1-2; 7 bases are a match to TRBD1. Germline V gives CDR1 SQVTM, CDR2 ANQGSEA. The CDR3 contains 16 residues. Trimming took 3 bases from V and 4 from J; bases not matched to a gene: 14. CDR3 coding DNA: TGCAGCGTTGAGTGGGACAGTAGTTTTACCAGCTATGGCTACACCTTC. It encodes CSVEWDSSFTSYGYTF.